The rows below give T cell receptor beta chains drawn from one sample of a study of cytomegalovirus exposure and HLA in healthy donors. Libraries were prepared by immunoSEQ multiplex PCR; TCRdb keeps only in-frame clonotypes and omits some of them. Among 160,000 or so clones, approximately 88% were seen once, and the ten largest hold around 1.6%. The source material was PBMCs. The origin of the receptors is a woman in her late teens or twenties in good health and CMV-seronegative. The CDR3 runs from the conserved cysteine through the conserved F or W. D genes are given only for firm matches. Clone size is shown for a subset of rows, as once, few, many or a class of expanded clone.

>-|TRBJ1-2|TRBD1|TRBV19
TGTGCCAGTAGTGACAGGGGATCCTATGGCTACACCTTC
CASSDRGSYGYTF
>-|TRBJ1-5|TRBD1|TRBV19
TGTGCCAGTAGTACGACAGGGGGCAATCAGCCCCAGCATTTT
CASSTTGGNQPQHF
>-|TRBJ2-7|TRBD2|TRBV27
TGTGCCAGCAAGACTAGCGGTGTGTGGACCTACGAGCAGTACTTC
CASKTSGVWTYEQYF
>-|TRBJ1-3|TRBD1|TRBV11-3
TGTGCCAGCAGCCAGGACAGGGGTGGAAACACCATATATTTT
CASSQDRGGNTIYF
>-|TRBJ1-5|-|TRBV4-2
TGTGCCAGCAGCCAACCCCGGGGTATTTTTTGCAATCAGCCCCAGCATTTT
CASSQPRGIFCNQPQHF
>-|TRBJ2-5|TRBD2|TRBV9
TGTGCCAGCAGCGTAGGTGCACTAGCGGGGTATGAGCAGTACTTC
CASSVGALAGYEQYF
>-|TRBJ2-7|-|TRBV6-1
TGTGCCAGCAGCAGTACTAGCTACGAGCAGTACTTC
CASSSTSYEQYF
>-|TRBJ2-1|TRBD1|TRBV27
TGTGCCAGCAGTTCCCGGTCGACAGGGACCCATGAGCAGTTCTTC
CASSSRSTGTHEQFF
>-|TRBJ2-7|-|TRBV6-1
TGTGCCAGCAGAGCGGGGGACAGCTCCTACGAGCAGTACTTC
CASRAGDSSYEQYF
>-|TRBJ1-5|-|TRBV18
TGTGCCAGCTCACTACAAACGCTCGGCAATCAGCCCCAGCATTTT
CASSLQTLGNQPQHF
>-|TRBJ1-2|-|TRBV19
TGTGCCAGTAGTATAGAGAGGGAACCGAACGGCTACACCTTC
CASSIEREPNGYTF
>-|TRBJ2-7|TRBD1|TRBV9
TGTGCCAGCAGCGCCCAGCCCGGGACAGACTACGAGCAGTACTTC
CASSAQPGTDYEQYF
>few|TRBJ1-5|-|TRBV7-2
TGTGCCAGCAGCTTGGAAACAGGGTCCATTGGGAGCAATCAGCCCCAGCATTTT
CASSLETGSIGSNQPQHF
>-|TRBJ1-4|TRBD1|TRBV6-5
TGTGCCAGCAGTTACGACGGACAGGGGTCTCACGAAAAACTGTTTTTT
CASSYDGQGSHEKLFF
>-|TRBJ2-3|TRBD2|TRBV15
TGTGCCACCAGCAGTCTAGTGGGCGGGGGGCCCGGCACAGATACGCAGTATTTT
CATSSLVGGGPGTDTQYF
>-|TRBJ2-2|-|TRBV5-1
TGCGCCAGCAGCCCCCCCCAGAACACCGGGGAGCTGTTTTTT
CASSPPQNTGELFF
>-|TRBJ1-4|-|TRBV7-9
TGTGCCAGCAAAGGGGTAGGAACTAATGAAAAACTGTTTTTT
CASKGVGTNEKLFF
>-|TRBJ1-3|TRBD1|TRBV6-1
TGTGCCAGCAGTGATCCTCGACAGGGGACCGGAAACACCATATATTTT
CASSDPRQGTGNTIYF
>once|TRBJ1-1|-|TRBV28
TGTGCCAGCAGTCCCACGCGGGGTAGAGGCACTGAAGCTTTCTTT
CASSPTRGRGTEAFF
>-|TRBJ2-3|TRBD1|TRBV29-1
TGCAGCGTTGAAGATCTCACAGGGGGCTTAGGTACGCAGTATTTT
CSVEDLTGGLGTQYF
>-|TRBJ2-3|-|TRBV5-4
TGTGCCAGCGCCGTGGCTAGCACAGATACGCAGTATTTT
CASAVASTDTQYF
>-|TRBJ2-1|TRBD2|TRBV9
TGTGCCAGCAGCCAGTGGGCTAGCGGGGGTAATGAGCAGTTCTTC
CASSQWASGGNEQFF
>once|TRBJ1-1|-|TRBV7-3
TGTGCCAGCAGCCCCCGTGGAGCCAACACTGAAGCTTTCTTT
CASSPRGANTEAFF
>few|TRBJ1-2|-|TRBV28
TGTGCCAGCAGTTTAATCGGACAGCGAGGCTACACCTTC
CASSLIGQRGYTF
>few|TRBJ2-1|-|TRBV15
TGTGCCACCAGCAGAGATAGCAGCTCCTACAATGAGCAGTTCTTC
CATSRDSSSYNEQFF
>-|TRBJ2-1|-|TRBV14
TGTGCCAGCAGCCAAGGGCTGCCCCGCGAGCAGTTCTTC
CASSQGLPREQFF
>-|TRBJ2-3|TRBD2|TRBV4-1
TGCGCCAGCAGCCAAGGAGCGGGGGGAAACACAGATACGCAGTATTTT
CASSQGAGGNTDTQYF
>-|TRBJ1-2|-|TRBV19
TGTGCCAGCCAACAGCACTATGGCTACACCTTC
CASQQHYGYTF
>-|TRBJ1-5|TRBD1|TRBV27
TGTGCCAGCGCCGCCGGGACAGGAGCCAATCAGCCCCAGCATTTT
CASAAGTGANQPQHF
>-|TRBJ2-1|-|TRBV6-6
TGTGCCAGCAGTTCGGCTAGGGGAACCGAGCAGTTCTTC
CASSSARGTEQFF
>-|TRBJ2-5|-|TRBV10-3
TGTGCCATCAGTCAGGGGCAGAAAGAGACCCAGTACTTC
CAISQGQKETQYF
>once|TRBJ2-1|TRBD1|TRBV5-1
TGCGCCAGCAGCTACGGACAGGCAGGCAATGAGCAGTTCTTC
CASSYGQAGNEQFF
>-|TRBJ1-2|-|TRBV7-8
TGTGCCAGCAGCTCGACAGGCACTAATGGCTACACCTTC
CASSSTGTNGYTF
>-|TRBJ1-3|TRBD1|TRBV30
TGTGCCAGGACAGGGTATGGAAACACCATATATTTT
CARTGYGNTIYF
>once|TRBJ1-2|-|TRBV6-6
TGTGCCAGCAGTTACTCCGGGGGGCTTCGGGACTATGGCTACACCTTC
CASSYSGGLRDYGYTF
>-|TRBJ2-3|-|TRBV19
TGTGCCAGTAGTACGAACCCGGGAGTAAGGACAGATACGCAGTATTTT
CASSTNPGVRTDTQYF
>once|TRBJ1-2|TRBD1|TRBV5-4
TGTGCCAGCAGCTCCCGACAGGGGGATCGCTATGGCTACACCTTC
CASSSRQGDRYGYTF
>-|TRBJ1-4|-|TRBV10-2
TGCGCCAGCAGTTACCAGGGATTGGGTGAAAAACTGTTTTTT
CASSYQGLGEKLFF
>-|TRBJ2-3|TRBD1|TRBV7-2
TGTGCCAGCAGCCGTGGACAGGGCTGGAGCACAGATACGCAGTATTTT
CASSRGQGWSTDTQYF
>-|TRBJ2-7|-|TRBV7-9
TGTTCCAGCAGCTGGAGAGGGCCGGACTACGAGCAGTACTTC
CSSSWRGPDYEQYF
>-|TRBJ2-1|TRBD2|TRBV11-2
TGTGCCAGCAGCCCGAAACGACTAGCGCTCTACAATGAGCAGTTCTTC
CASSPKRLALYNEQFF
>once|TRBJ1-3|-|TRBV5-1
TGCGCCAGCAGCTTGGACGCGGGCTCTGGAAACACCATATATTTT
CASSLDAGSGNTIYF
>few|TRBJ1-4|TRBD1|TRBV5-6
TGTGCCAGCAGCTCGATTCAGGGGGCGTCTAATGAAAAACTGTTTTTT
CASSSIQGASNEKLFF
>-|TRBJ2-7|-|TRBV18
TGTGCCAGCTCACCCCTAGCTCTTCCCTACGAGCAGTACTTC
CASSPLALPYEQYF
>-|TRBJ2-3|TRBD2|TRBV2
TGTGCCAGCAGTGGGGGACTAGCGGGGGGGCCCTTAACAGATACGCAGTATTTT
CASSGGLAGGPLTDTQYF
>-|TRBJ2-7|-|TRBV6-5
TGTGCCAGCAGTTACTCGGAGGGCATCTACGAGCAGTACTTC
CASSYSEGIYEQYF
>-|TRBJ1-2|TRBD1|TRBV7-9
TGTGCCAGCAGCTCCACGGACAGGGCGTATGGCTACACCTTC
CASSSTDRAYGYTF
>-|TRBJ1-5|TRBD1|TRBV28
TGTGCCAGCAGTTTAATATCAGGGGGCGGGGAGCCCCAGCATTTT
CASSLISGGGEPQHF
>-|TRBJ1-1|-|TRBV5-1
TGCGTCAGCAGCCCGGGTCCGAGACAGCCTCAGAACACTGAAGCTTTCTTT
CVSSPGPRQPQNTEAFF
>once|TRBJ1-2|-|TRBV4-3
TGCGCCAGCAGCCACGGGAACAGGGACCCCTATGGCTACACCTTC
CASSHGNRDPYGYTF
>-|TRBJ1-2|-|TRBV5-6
TGTGCCAGCAGCTGGTATGGGAGGGAACAGGGCTATGGCTACACCTTC
CASSWYGREQGYGYTF
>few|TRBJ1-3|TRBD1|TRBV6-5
TGTGCCAGCAGCAACTATCAACCGACAGGGGTCACCATATATTTT
CASSNYQPTGVTIYF
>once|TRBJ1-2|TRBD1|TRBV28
TGTGCCAGCAGCCCAGACAGGGTCAGCTATGGCTACACCTTC
CASSPDRVSYGYTF
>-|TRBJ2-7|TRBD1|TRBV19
TGTGCCAGTAGTGTACAGGGGCCCTACGAGCAGTACTTC
CASSVQGPYEQYF
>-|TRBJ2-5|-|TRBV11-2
TGTGCCAGCAGCTTGACACGGGGAGGTAGGGAGACCCAGTACTTC
CASSLTRGGRETQYF
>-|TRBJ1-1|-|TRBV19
TGTGCCAGTACCCCAGGGTTTGGGGACACTGAAGCTTTCTTT
CASTPGFGDTEAFF
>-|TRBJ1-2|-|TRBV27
TGTGCCAGCAGTCTAAGCGGGACCCCTAGGTATGGCTACACCTTC
CASSLSGTPRYGYTF